This T cell receptor beta chain was recovered during a study of blood T cells in healthy people across ages. Points from the study as a whole: Diversity figures based on one million T cells were deemed too low.

Turning to this clonotype: Its antigen is not known.

V was cut by 6 bases and J by 2 bases, with 14 bases left in between. Germline V gene data show CDR1 as MDHEN and CDR2 as SYDVKM. The CDR3 sequence is 15 residues long. With a J-beta primer mix and a sample-barcoded 5' primer, a second PCR ran about 6 to 11 cycles. Any given sample supplied a minimum of 3 million CDR3-containing paired-end reads. MiXCR, applied by TCRdb to the 5' RACE reads, yields one record per CDR3 protein. The sample lists about 1.6 million distinct CDR3 sequences, about 31% occurring once. The specimen was blood. The rearrangement links TRBV28 to TRBJ1-5; a possible D gene is TRBD1 (5 bases). This clonotype originated in a woman younger than 45 in good health. Here the CDR3 reads CASSPSTGGNQPQHF. The CDR3, as DNA: TGTGCCAGCAGCCCCTCCACAGGAGGCAATCAGCCCCAGCATTTT.